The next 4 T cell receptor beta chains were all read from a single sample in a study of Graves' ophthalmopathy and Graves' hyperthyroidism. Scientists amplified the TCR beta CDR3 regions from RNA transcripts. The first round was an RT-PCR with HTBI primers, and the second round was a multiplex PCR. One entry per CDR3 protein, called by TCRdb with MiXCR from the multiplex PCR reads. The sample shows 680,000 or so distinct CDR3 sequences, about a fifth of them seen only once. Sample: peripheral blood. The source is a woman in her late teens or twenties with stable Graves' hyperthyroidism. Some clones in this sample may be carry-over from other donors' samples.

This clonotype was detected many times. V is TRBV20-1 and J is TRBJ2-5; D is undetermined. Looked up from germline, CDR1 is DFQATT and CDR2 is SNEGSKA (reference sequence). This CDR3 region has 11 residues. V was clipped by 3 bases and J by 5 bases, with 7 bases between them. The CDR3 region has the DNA TGCAGTGCTAGGAGGATGGAGACCCAGTACTTC. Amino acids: CSARRMETQYF.

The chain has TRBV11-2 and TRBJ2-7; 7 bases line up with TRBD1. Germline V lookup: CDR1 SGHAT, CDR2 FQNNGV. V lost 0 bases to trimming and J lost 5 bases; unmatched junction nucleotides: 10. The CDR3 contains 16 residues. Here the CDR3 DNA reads TGTGCCAGCAGCTTAGACGGGTTGAGGGGGCGCAACGAGCAGTACTTC. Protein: CASSLDGLRGRNEQYF. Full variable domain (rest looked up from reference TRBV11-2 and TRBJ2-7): EAGVAQSPRYKIIEKRQSVAFWCNPISGHATLYWYQQILGQGPKLLIQFQNNGVVDDSQLPKDRFSAERLKGVDSTLKIQPAKLEDSAVYLCASSLDGLRGRNEQYFGPGTRLTVT.

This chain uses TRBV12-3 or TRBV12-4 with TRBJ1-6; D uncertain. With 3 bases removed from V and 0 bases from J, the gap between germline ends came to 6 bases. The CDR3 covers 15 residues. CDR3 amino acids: CASSFSLSYNSPLHF. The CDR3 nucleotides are TGTGCCAGCAGTTTCTCGCTCTCCTATAATTCACCCCTCCACTTT.

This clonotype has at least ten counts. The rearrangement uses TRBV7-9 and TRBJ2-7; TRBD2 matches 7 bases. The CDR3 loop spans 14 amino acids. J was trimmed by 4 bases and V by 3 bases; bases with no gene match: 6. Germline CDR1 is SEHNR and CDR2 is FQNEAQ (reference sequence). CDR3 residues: CASSFYGGTYEQYF. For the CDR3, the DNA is TGTGCCAGCAGCTTTTACGGGGGGACGTACGAGCAGTACTTC.